The 16 T cell receptor beta chains below come from one sample, sequenced in a study of cytomegalovirus exposure and HLA in healthy donors. A multiplex PCR was run with 60 Vbeta primers and 13 Jbeta primers. Profiled with immunoSEQ multiplex PCR; TCRdb holds only in-frame clones, not every one. The sample has approximately 100,000 clones; around 76% are singletons. The sample taken for sequencing was PBMCs. The receptors originated from a woman aged 18-35 years in good health and CMV-seropositive.

This clone was counted between two and nine times. CDR3 in DNA: TGTGCCAGCAGCGGACAGGGGCTGAACACTGAAGCTTTCTTT. Its translation is CASSGQGLNTEAFF. The chain recombines TRBV9 with TRBJ1-1, with 8 bases aligning to TRBD1. After removal of 3 bases from V and 0 bases from J, the junction contained 1 base not matched to a gene. Germline V gene data show CDR1 as SGDLS and CDR2 as YYNGEE. CDR3 length: 14 amino acids. Looking up the rest from reference TRBV9 and TRBJ1-1 gives the full variable domain: DSGVTQTPKHLITATGQRVTLRCSPRSGDLSVYWYQQSLDQGLQFLIQYYNGEERAKGNILERFSAQQFPDLHSELNLSSLELGDSALYFCASSGQGLNTEAFFGQGTRLTVV.

This chain connects TRBV6-1 to TRBJ2-7; 8 positions match TRBD1. CDR1 and CDR2 (germline): MNHNS, SASEGT. With V trimmed by 4 bases and J by 7 bases, 9 bases remained unmatched. The CDR3 has 14 amino acids. CDR3 sequence reads: CASSGAGTGWEQYF. The CDR3 DNA reads as TGTGCCAGCAGTGGGGCGGGGACAGGCTGGGAGCAGTACTTC.

The V gene is TRBV9, the J gene TRBJ2-7; D not certain. Germline V gene lookup returns CDR1 SGDLS and CDR2 YYNGEE. CDR3 length: 17 residues. Trimming pared 1 base from V and 3 bases from J, leaving 20 bases between. The CDR3 spells CASSVTDGAANLYEQYF. In DNA, the CDR3 is TGTGCCAGCAGCGTAACTGACGGTGCAGCGAATCTCTACGAGCAGTACTTC.

The chain recombines TRBV5-5 with TRBJ1-1; D is possibly TRBD1 (6 bases). The CDR3 consists of 16 residues. Looked up from germline, CDR1 is SGHKS and CDR2 is YYEKEE (reference sequence). V was shortened by 3 bases and J by 1 base, with 16 bases between the two germline ends. CDR3 nucleotide sequence: TGTGCCAGCAGCTACAACCCAGGGGCATCGAACACTGAAGCTTTCTTT. Translating it yields CASSYNPGASNTEAFF.

V gene TRBV7-2 combines with J gene TRBJ1-1, with D perhaps TRBD1 (6 bases). The CDR3 contains 15 residues. Germline-derived CDR1 and CDR2 are SGHTA and FQGNSA. With 1 base removed from V and 3 bases from J, the gap between germline ends came to 12 bases. CDR3 in DNA: TGTGCCAGCAGCTTAGTAGGGGGAGGGGACACTGAAGCTTTCTTT. Its translation is CASSLVGGGDTEAFF.

The chain carries TRBV11-2 and TRBJ2-5, with D tentatively TRBD2 (6 bases). CDR1 is SGHAT, CDR2 FQNNGV, per germline. CDR3 length: 16 residues. V gave up 2 bases and J gave up 5 bases, with 18 bases separating them. CDR3 sequence reads: CASSLRERLRAETQYF. The CDR3 nucleotides are TGTGCCAGCAGCTTACGGGAGCGTCTGAGGGCGGAGACCCAGTACTTC.

The chain links TRBV6-1 to TRBJ1-2; 7 bases are a match to TRBD1. The CDR3 is 15 amino acids. CDR1 is MNHNS and CDR2 is SASEGT in the germline V gene. Losses at the gene ends were 7 bases for V and 8 bases for J; bases not matched to a gene: 16. Written as DNA, the CDR3 is TGTGCCAGCACTACCGCCGGGACAGCCGATCGGGGCTACACCTTC. This translates into CASTTAGTADRGYTF.

CDR3 sequence: CASSLQGATAEQYF. Written as DNA, the CDR3 is TGTGCCAGCAGCCTACAGGGGGCTACCGCCGAGCAGTACTTC. The chain recombines TRBV27 with TRBJ2-7; 9 bases are a match to TRBD1. Germline CDR1 is MNHEY and CDR2 is SMNVEV (reference sequence). The CDR3 loop spans 14 amino acids. Trimming removed 6 bases from V and 6 bases from J; junction bases left unmatched: 9.

The chain uses TRBV5-6 and TRBJ2-3; D is undetermined. Germline CDR1 is SGHDT and CDR2 is YYEEEE. This CDR3 is 16 amino acids long. V lost 3 bases to trimming and J lost 1 base, with 15 bases between them. The CDR3 is CASSSPAVLGTDTQYF. The DNA of the CDR3 is TGTGCCAGCAGCTCCCCCGCGGTCTTGGGCACAGATACGCAGTATTTT.

CDR3 amino acids: CASSPQANYGYTF. The CDR3, as DNA: TGTGCCAGCAGTCCCCAGGCAAACTATGGCTACACCTTC. The chain recombines TRBV28 with TRBJ1-2; no definite D call. Deletions cut 5 bases from V and 2 bases from J, with 9 bases between. CDR3 length: 13 amino acids. Germline V gene sequence: CDR1 MDHEN, CDR2 SYDVKM.

Note on this clone: Its ends do not fully match the called genes, so a read error is possible. The chain uses TRBV18 and TRBJ2-6, with TRBD1 matching 11 bases. Germline assignment: CDR1 KGHSH and CDR2 LQKENI. The CDR3 consists of 17 residues. CDR3 nucleotides: TGTGCCAGCTCAGGGGGACAGGGGGACTCTGCGGCCAACGTCCTGACTTTC. It specifies CASSGGQGDSAANVLTF.

The V and J genes are TRBV30 and TRBJ1-2; D remains ambiguous. The ends were cut back, 2 bases at V and 4 bases at J, with 8 bases in the middle. The CDR3 is 12 amino acids. CDR1 is GTSNPN, CDR2 SVGIG, per germline (reference sequence). The CDR3 loop is CAWSLTGYGYTF. Here the CDR3 DNA reads TGTGCCTGGAGTTTAACGGGCTATGGCTACACCTTC.

The CDR3 protein is CASSLGQGASYTF. The CDR3 nucleotides read TGTGCCAGCAGCCTTGGACAGGGGGCTAGCTACACCTTC. The chain couples TRBV11-2 to TRBJ1-2, with 11 bases that match TRBD1. After removal of 5 bases from V and 9 bases from J, the junction contained 5 bases not matched to a gene. This CDR3 region has 13 residues. CDR1 SGHAT and CDR2 FQNNGV come from the germline V gene.

The rearrangement joins TRBV5-1 to TRBJ2-7; TRBD1 agrees at 10 bases. Trimming removed 1 base from V and 7 bases from J; junction bases left unmatched: 8. CDR1 is SGHRS, CDR2 YFSETQ, per germline. This CDR3 has 15 amino acids. The CDR3 protein is CASSLLTGGSEEQYF. The CDR3 DNA sequence: TGCGCCAGCAGCTTGTTGACAGGGGGCTCGGAAGAGCAGTACTTC. The complete variable domain, with remaining parts taken from reference TRBV5-1 and TRBJ2-7, reads KAGVTQTPRYLIKTRGQQVTLSCSPISGHRSVSWYQQTPGQGLQFLFEYFSETQRNKGNFPGRFSGRQFSNSRSEMNVSTLELGDSALYLCASSLLTGGSEEQYFGPGTRLTVT.

This clone was observed a single time. The chain links TRBV7-8 to TRBJ2-4; perhaps TRBD1 as D (5 bases). The CDR3 spans 18 residues. V lost 2 bases and J lost 0, with 17 bases in between. Germline V gives CDR1 SGHVS, CDR2 FQNEAQ. Here the CDR3 DNA reads TGTGCCAGCAGCTTATCCCGCCGAATGCAGGGAGCCAAAAACATTCAGTACTTC. Encoded protein: CASSLSRRMQGAKNIQYF.

The chain employs TRBV29-1 and TRBJ2-5; 10 nucleotides line up with TRBD2. The CDR3 sequence is 16 residues long. Germline trimming cut 6 bases from V and 5 bases from J; bases unmatched to any gene: 15. CDR1 is SQVTM and CDR2 is ANQGSEA in the germline V gene. In nucleotides, the CDR3 is TGCAGCGTCCTGCAGCGGGAGGGTGTCGACGCGGAGACCCAGTACTTC. Translating gives CSVLQREGVDAETQYF.